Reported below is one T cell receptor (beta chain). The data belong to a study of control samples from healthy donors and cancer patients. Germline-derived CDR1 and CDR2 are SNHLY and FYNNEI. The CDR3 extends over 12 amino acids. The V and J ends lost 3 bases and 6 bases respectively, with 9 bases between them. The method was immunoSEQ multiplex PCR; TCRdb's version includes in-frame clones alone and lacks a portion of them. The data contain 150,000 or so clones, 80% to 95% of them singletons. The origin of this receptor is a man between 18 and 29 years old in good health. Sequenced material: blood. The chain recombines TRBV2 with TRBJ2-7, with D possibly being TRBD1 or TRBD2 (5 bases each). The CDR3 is CASSDGASEQYF. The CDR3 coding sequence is TGTGCCAGCAGTGACGGGGCGAGCGAGCAGTACTTC.